The T cell receptor beta chain under discussion was sequenced for a study of blood T cells in healthy people across ages. PCR was performed a second time for about 7 to 12 cycles using a sample-barcoded 5' primer and a J-beta primer mix. One entry per CDR3 protein, called by TCRdb with MiXCR from the 5' RACE reads. The sample contains roughly 700,000 distinct CDR3 sequences, just under 25% of which appear only once. Study-wide results and limits: Across the age range, TCR beta diversity per million T cells fell in a roughly linear way.

The CDR3 length is 15 residues. The germline gives CDR1 SGHRS, CDR2 YFSETQ. As for this clonotype: Its antigen is not identified.

This sample also belongs to another study, concerning T cells of mothers and their children.

The J gene is TRBJ2-5, the V gene TRBV5-1; 9 bases map to TRBD2. The end of the DNA fits TRBJ2-1 better, so the J call may be wrong. The sequenced material came from blood. This sequence was found in a boy aged 5-17 years in good health. CDR3 loop: CASSPLAGNSNEQFF. DNA of the CDR3: TGCGCCAGCAGCCCTCTAGCGGGAAACAGCAATGAGCAGTTCTTC.